This T cell receptor (beta chain) is from a study of blood T cell repertoires in COVID-19. Some clones are missing from TCRdb's copy, which holds only in-frame ones; the method was immunoSEQ multiplex PCR. This sample carries about 260,000 clones, nearly 90% of them seen once, and the ten largest clones take 0.7%. For this clone: Sequence at one end of the junction differs from germline and may be a read error. The identical CDR3 is also encoded by other nucleotide sequences in the sample.

This CDR3 is 14 amino acids long. The germline gives CDR1 SGHTA, CDR2 FQGNSA. The TCR comes from a human donor in a cohort sampled during active COVID-19. V and J are TRBV7-2 and TRBJ1-2, with D unclear. Sequencing used peripheral blood. The CDR3 sequence: CASSPIRSNYGYTF. DNA for the CDR3: TGTGCCAGCAGCCCGATTCGTAGCAACTATGGCTACACTTTC.